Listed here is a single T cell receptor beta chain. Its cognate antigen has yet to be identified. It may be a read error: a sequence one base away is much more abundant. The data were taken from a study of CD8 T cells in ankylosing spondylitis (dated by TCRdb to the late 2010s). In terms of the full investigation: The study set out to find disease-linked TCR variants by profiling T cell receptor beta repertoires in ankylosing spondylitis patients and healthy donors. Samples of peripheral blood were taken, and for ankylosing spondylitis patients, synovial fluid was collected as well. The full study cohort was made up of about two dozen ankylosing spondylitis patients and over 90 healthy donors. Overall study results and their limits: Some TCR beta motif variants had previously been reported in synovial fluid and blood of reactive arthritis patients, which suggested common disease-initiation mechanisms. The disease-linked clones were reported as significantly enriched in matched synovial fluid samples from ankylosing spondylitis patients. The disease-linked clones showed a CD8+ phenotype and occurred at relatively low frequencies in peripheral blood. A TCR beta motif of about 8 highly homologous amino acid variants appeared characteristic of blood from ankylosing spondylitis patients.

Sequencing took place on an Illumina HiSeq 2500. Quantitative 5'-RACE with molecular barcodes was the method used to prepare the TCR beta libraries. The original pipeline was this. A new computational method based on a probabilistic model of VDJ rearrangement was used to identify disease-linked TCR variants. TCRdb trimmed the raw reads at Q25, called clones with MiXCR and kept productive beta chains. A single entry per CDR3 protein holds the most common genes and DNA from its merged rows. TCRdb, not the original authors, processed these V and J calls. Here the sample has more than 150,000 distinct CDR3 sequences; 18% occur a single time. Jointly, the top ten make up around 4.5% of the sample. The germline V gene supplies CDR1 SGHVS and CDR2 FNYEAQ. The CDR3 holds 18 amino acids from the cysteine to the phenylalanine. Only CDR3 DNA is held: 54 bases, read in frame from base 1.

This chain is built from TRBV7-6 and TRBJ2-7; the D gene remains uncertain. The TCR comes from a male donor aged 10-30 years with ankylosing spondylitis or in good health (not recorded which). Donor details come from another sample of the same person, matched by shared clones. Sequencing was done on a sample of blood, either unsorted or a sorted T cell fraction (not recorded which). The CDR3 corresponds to CASSLAAIQGLDSYEQHF. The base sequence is TGTGCCAGCAGCTTAGCGGCCATACAAGGCTTAGACTCCTACGAGCAGCACTTC.